This T cell receptor beta chain is drawn from a study of T-cell reconstitution after alpha-beta-depleted transplantation in children. CDR1 is MDHEN, CDR2 SYDVKM, per germline. This CDR3 contains 14 residues. V was pared by 5 bases and J by 2 bases, with 3 bases of the junction left unmatched. Unique molecular identifiers tagged the TCRbeta library. TCRdb analysed the PCR reads with MiXCR anew, one entry per CDR3 protein. The data contain around 960,000 distinct CDR3 sequences, about 29% of them singletons. With respect to this clonotype: This may arise from a read error, as a much more abundant clone is one base away.

This TCR derives from a boy in the first two years of life who had a stem cell transplant for SCID, so the T cells may come from the graft donor. The V call is TRBV28, the J call TRBJ2-3; 8 bases agree with TRBD2. Here the sequenced sample was PBMCs, mostly from graft donor cells, taken 360 days after TCRalphabeta/CD19-depleted stem cell transplant. The CDR3 loop is CASSPGLDTDTQYF. CDR3 coding DNA: TGTGCCAGCAGTCCGGGACTAGACACAGATACGCAGTATTTT.